The T cell receptor (beta chain) under discussion was sequenced for a study of T-cell memory formation after mild COVID-19. TCRdb re-derived calls from the 5' RACE reads in MiXCR, one entry per CDR3 protein. The sample lists a few hundred thousand distinct CDR3 sequences, 8% to 10% seen once, with around a fifth in the top ten. The CDR3 runs 15 residues. Unmatched junction bases numbered 6, after V lost 2 bases and J lost 5 bases. CDR1 is ENHRY and CDR2 is SYGVKD in the germline V gene. Sequencing was carried out using PBMCs or a T cell subset sorted from them (not recorded which). This sequence originates from a man aged 18-30 years who had mild COVID-19 (a few samples of this study predate the infection). Cell type and time point are not known. This rearrangement joins TRBV10-3 to TRBJ1-1, with 9 positions matching TRBD1. The CDR3 loop is CAISEAGTGMTEAFF. The CDR3 region has the DNA TGTGCCATCAGTGAGGCCGGGACAGGGATGACTGAAGCTTTCTTT.